The next 12 T cell receptor beta chains were all read from a single sample in a study of molecular identifiers for immune sequencing clone quantification. One entry per CDR3 protein results from TCRdb running MiXCR on the PCR reads. Among roughly 630,000 distinct CDR3 sequences listed, roughly 27% were seen once. Input material: naive CD8+ T cells from blood, with Jurkat cell RNA spiked in. Subset reported: FACS-sorted CD8+CD4-CCR7+CD45RA+ naive T cells. Every receptor here comes from a human donor in good health. Some libraries in this study had Jurkat cell RNA spiked in.

In its sample, this clonotype was seen many times. The rearrangement joins TRBV30 to TRBJ2-1; D may be TRBD2 (5 bases). Germline V gives CDR1 GTSNPN, CDR2 SVGIG (reference sequence). This CDR3 spans 11 amino acids. Trimming left V 2 bases short and J 7 bases short, with 6 bases between. CDR3 bases: TGTGCCTGGAGTTCGGGGAATGAGCAGTTCTTC. Translation gives CAWSSGNEQFF.

This clonotype came up many times. This chain connects TRBV28 to TRBJ2-3; D is unclear. The V gene lost 3 bases and the J gene lost 0 bases, with 7 bases spanning the gap. This CDR3 has 14 amino acids. Germline CDR1 is MDHEN and CDR2 is SYDVKM. The CDR3 sequence: CASSFGRSTDTQYF. DNA for the CDR3: TGTGCCAGCAGTTTTGGGCGGAGCACAGATACGCAGTATTTT.

The chain employs TRBV7-9 and TRBJ2-7; 7 nucleotides agree with TRBD2. CDR1 and CDR2 from the germline V gene are SEHNR and FQNEAQ (reference sequence). The junction had 4 bases not matched to a gene; V was cut back by 5 bases and J by 3 bases. The CDR3 contains 13 residues. CDR3 sequence (DNA): TGTGCCAGCAGCCAGACTAGCTTCTACGAGCAGTACTTC. This encodes CASSQTSFYEQYF.

The genes are TRBV4-1 and TRBJ1-1, with TRBD1 as a possible D gene (5 bases). Germline V CDR1 and CDR2: MGHRA, YSYEKL. The CDR3 has 12 amino acids. V was cut by 3 bases and J by 10 bases, with 12 bases left in between. CDR3 region: CASSQAGTPAFF. For the CDR3, the DNA is TGCGCCAGCAGCCAGGCAGGGACTCCAGCTTTCTTT.

In its sample, this clonotype was seen many times. The chain carries TRBV28 and TRBJ2-1; D might be TRBD1 (5 bases). V was clipped by 5 bases and J by 0 bases, with 17 bases between them. CDR3 length: 17 residues. Looked up from germline, CDR1 is MDHEN and CDR2 is SYDVKM. The CDR3 is CASSPPDSALSYNEQFF. DNA of the CDR3: TGTGCCAGCAGTCCACCAGACAGTGCCCTCTCCTACAATGAGCAGTTCTTC.

This clonotype was seen a handful of times. The rearrangement joins TRBV14 to TRBJ2-7; D gene uncertain. Germline assignment: CDR1 SGHDN and CDR2 FVKESK. The CDR3 has 16 amino acids. The germline V and J ends were trimmed by 0 bases and 0 bases, with 12 bases remaining between them. CDR3 bases: TGTGCCAGCAGCCAAGAGACCAGCCTAAGCTCCTACGAGCAGTACTTC. Its translation: CASSQETSLSSYEQYF.

The chain is built from TRBV12-3 or TRBV12-4 and TRBJ2-1, with 10 bases matching TRBD2. The CDR3 loop spans 16 amino acids. V shed 5 bases, J shed 3 bases, and the junction held 7 bases outside the gene matches. In DNA, the CDR3 is TGTGCCAGCAGTCCTCATAGCGGGAGGATCTACAATGAGCAGTTCTTC. Its protein product is CASSPHSGRIYNEQFF.

This clonotype was observed a single time. A read error is possible here, since a much larger clone lies one base away. This sequence joins TRBV12-3 or TRBV12-4 and TRBJ2-5, with D hard to call. The CDR3 is 13 residues long. The V gene lost 6 bases and the J gene lost 2 bases, with 10 bases spanning the gap. The CDR3 DNA is TGTGCCAGCAGCAACGGCATACAAGAGACCCAGTACTTC. Its protein product is CASSNGIQETQYF.

Details on this clonotype: Being one base from a much bigger clone, this may be a read error. The chain couples TRBV29-1 to TRBJ2-1; 7 nucleotides match TRBD1. The CDR3 consists of 13 residues. Germline CDR1 SQVTM, CDR2 ANQGSEA. DNA of the CDR3: TGCTGCGTTGCTACAGGGGATTTTGATGAGCAGTTCTTC. Its protein product is CCVATGDFDEQFF.

The chain uses TRBV6-1 and TRBJ1-5; 7 positions match TRBD1. Germline values: CDR1 MNHNS, CDR2 SASEGT. CDR3 length: 15 amino acids. With 8 bases clipped from V and 0 bases from J, the junction kept 7 bases outside the gene matches. The CDR3 region has the DNA TGTGCCAGCCGGGACAGCCGGTTTAGCAATCAGCCCCAGCATTTT. Its translation: CASRDSRFSNQPQHF.

This clonotype was found many times. The rearrangement uses TRBV28 and TRBJ2-5; 8 bases are shared with TRBD1. The CDR3 is 15 residues long. Germline V gives CDR1 MDHEN, CDR2 SYDVKM. V was clipped by 2 bases and J by 1 base; unmatched bases: 3. The CDR3 DNA is TGTGCCAGCAGTTTACGCCAGGGGGCCCAAGAGACCCAGTACTTC. Its protein is CASSLRQGAQETQYF.

There are a few counts of this clonotype. The chain has TRBV9 and TRBJ2-7, with D maybe TRBD1 (5 bases). This CDR3 has 14 amino acids. Germline V gene lookup returns CDR1 SGDLS and CDR2 YYNGEE. V dropped 4 bases and J dropped 6 bases, with 17 bases sitting between them. CDR3 sequence: CASSSRAGSVEQYF. The CDR3 DNA reads as TGTGCCAGCAGCAGCCGAGCAGGGTCGGTCGAGCAGTACTTC.